The 3 T cell receptor beta chains below come from one sample, sequenced in a study of vaccination and CD4 T cells after COVID-19. At the Johns Hopkins FTIC core, DNA taken from cultured CD4+ T cells was sequenced by way of the Oncomine TCR Beta short-read assay. TCRdb independently ran MiXCR on the PCR reads; one entry per CDR3 protein. There are under 25,000 distinct CDR3 sequences in the sample; less than 55% occur only once, and about 13% lies in the top ten. Specified treatment: approximately nine-day PBMC culture with coronavirus spike peptide pools or control peptides (ViraFEST assay). Antigen specificity for these receptors is unknown. The sequenced sample was cultured CD4+ T cells from blood. Receptors originate from a human donor with COVID-19.

This sequence joins TRBV6-5 and TRBJ2-3, with D possibly matching TRBD2 (5 bases). This CDR3 is 13 amino acids long. The V gene lost 2 bases and the J gene lost 4 bases, with 7 bases spanning the gap. Germline V lookup: CDR1 MNHEY, CDR2 SVGAGI. CDR3 DNA sequence: TGTGCCAGCAGTTACGCGGGCGCAGATACGCAGTATTTT. Translated: CASSYAGADTQYF.

This sequence joins TRBV29-1 and TRBJ2-7, with 9 bases lining up with TRBD1. CDR1 and CDR2 (germline): SQVTM, ANQGSEA. Unmatched junction bases numbered 9, after V lost 5 bases and J lost 4 bases. The CDR3 has 14 residues. CDR3: CSVMGQGTRYEQYF. CDR3 bases: TGCAGCGTTATGGGACAGGGAACTCGATACGAGCAGTACTTC.

This clonotype was counted between two and nine times. This chain links TRBV20-1 with TRBJ1-5, with a possible D match to TRBD1 (6 bases). V gave up 1 base and J gave up 1 base, with 8 bases separating them. Germline CDR1 reads DFQATT; CDR2 reads SNEGSKA (reference sequence). The CDR3 covers 14 residues. The CDR3 sequence: CSARVGQSNQPQHF. The DNA of the CDR3 is TGCAGTGCTAGAGTCGGACAGAGCAATCAGCCCCAGCATTTT.